Listed here is a single TCR beta chain. Its target is unknown. The CDR3 loop spans 14 amino acids. CDR1 is SGHTA, CDR2 FQGNSA, per germline. V lost 7 bases, J lost 7 bases, and 16 bases lay in between. This entry comes from a study of T cell responses to AZD1222 COVID-19 vaccine. At the level of the study: Pooling of second doses given at about 4 or about 12 weeks was done.

The data were produced by immunoSEQ multiplex PCR, yet TCRdb's version contains in-frame clones alone and is incomplete. The repertoire holds just under 85,000 clones, about 90% seen once, with roughly 7.7% in the top ten. Study-wide results and limits: Nearly half of spike-specific TCRs reportedly target variant regions that are unmutated in the B.1.351 and B.1.1.7 variants. Recipients of two AZD1222 doses showed rising Spike-specific TCR breadth and depth.

The sample here was peripheral blood, taken on day 0 of AZD1222 vaccination. The clonotype originates from an adult in good health. The J gene is TRBJ2-2, the V gene TRBV7-2, with D possibly being TRBD2 (5 bases). The DNA of the CDR3 is TGTGCCAGCACGAGGGAGTCGGGGATCGGGGAGCTGTTTTTT. Translation: CASTRESGIGELFF. Full variable domain (remainder filled in from reference TRBV7-2 and TRBJ2-2): GAGVSQSPSNKVTEKGKDVELRCDPISGHTALYWYRQSLGQGLEFLIYFQGNSAPDKSGLPSDRFSAERTGGSVSTLTIQRTQQEDSAVYLCASTRESGIGELFFGEGSRLTVL.